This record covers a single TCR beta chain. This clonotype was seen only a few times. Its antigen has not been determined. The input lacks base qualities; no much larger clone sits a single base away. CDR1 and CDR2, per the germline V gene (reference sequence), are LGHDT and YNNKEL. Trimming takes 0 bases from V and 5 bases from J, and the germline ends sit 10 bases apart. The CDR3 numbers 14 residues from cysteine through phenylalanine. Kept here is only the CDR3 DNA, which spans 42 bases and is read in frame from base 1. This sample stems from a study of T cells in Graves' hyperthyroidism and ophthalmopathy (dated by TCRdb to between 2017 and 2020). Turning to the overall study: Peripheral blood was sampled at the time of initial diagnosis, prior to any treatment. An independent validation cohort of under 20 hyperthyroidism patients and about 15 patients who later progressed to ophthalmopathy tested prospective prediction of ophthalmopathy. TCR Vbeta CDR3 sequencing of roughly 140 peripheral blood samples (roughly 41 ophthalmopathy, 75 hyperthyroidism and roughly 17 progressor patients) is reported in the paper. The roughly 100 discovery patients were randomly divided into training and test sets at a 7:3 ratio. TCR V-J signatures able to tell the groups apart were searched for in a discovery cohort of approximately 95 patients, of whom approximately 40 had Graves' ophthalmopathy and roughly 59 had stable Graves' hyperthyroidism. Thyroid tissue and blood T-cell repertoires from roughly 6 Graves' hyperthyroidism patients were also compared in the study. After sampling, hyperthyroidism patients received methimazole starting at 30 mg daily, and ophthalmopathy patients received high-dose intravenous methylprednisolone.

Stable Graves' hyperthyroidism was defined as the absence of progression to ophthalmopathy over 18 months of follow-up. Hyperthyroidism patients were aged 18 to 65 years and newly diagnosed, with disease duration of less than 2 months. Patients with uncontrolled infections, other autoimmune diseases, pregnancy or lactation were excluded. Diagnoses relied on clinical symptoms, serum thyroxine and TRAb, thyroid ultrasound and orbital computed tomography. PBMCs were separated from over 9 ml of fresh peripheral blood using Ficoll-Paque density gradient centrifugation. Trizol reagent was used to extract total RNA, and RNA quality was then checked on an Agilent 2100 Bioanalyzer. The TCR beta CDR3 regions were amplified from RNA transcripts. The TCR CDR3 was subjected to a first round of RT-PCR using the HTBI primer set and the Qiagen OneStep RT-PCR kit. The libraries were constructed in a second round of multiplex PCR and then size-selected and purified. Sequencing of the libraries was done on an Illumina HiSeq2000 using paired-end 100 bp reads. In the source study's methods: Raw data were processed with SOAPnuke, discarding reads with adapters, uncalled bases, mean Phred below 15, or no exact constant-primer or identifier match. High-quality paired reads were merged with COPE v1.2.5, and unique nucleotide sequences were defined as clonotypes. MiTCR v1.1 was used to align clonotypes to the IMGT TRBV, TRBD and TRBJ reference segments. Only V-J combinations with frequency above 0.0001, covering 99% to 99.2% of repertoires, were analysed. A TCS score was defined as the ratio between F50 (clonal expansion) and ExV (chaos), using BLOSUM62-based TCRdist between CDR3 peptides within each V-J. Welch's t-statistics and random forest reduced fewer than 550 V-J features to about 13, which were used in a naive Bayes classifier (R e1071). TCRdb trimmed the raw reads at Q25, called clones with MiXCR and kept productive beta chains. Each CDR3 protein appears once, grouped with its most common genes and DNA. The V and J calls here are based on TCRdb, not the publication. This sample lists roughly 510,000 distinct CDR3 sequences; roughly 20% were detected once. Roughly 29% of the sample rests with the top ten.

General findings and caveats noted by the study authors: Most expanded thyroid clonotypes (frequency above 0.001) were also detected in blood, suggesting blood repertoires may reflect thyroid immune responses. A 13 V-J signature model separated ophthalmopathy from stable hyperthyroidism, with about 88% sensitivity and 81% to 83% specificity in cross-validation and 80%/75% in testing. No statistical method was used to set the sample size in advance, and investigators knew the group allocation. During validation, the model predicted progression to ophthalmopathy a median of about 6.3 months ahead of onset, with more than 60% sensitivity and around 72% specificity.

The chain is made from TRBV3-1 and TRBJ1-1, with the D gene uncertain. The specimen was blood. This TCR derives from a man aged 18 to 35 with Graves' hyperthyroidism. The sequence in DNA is TGTGCCAGCAGCCAAGACGGGCCGGTAACTGAAGCTTTCTTT. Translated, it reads CASSQDGPVTEAFF.